A single T cell receptor (beta chain) is shown here with its context. Its specificity is not known. Generated by immunoSEQ multiplex PCR, the TCRdb table keeps only in-frame clones and is missing some. Of roughly 13,000 clones detected, around 93% appear once; the ten largest clones hold under 25%. This record belongs to a study of OX40 agonist ivuxolimab in advanced cancers. Looking at the study overall: Patients were roughly 83% male with ages roughly 20 to 80, mean around 61.

CDR1 LNHNV and CDR2 YYDKDF come from the germline V gene (reference sequence). Trimming cost V 5 bases and J 7 bases; bases outside gene matches: 10. The CDR3 contains 14 residues. Regarding the study as a whole: At 0.1 to 3.0 mg/kg, clonal expansion of CD4+ and CD8+ blood T cells had occurred by week 6.

Here the sequenced sample was CD4+ or CD8+ T cells sorted from blood, taken in a trial of the OX40 agonist ivuxolimab. The rearrangement links TRBV15 to TRBJ1-2; 7 bases line up with TRBD1. The TCR comes from an adult with an advanced solid tumor such as melanoma, head and neck, liver or kidney cancer. The CDR3 DNA is TGTGCCACCAGCCGATTACTAACAGGGGTTGGCTACACCTTC. Translated, it gives CATSRLLTGVGYTF.